This T cell receptor (beta chain) was sequenced for a study of response to subunit inactivated influenza vaccine. Study results and limitations: It was suggested by the authors that few new T cells are recruited by each seasonal influenza vaccination.

CDR3 length: 14 amino acids. V lost 2 bases and J lost 9, with 14 bases in between. Germline CDR1 reads MNHEY; CDR2 reads SVGEGT. TCRdb independently ran MiXCR on the RT-PCR reads; one entry per CDR3 protein. Of roughly 790,000 distinct CDR3 sequences listed, 20% to 25% are singletons. Comments on this clonotype: Its target is unknown.

The clonotype comes from a man in his fifties or sixties who received an inactivated influenza vaccine. The V gene is TRBV6-2 or TRBV6-3, the J gene TRBJ2-1, with D possibly matching TRBD1 (6 bases). Source: PBMCs from blood, taken more than 4 days after vaccination. The CDR3 nucleotides read TGTGCCAGCAGTTACGAAGCAACAGGGACTGAGCAGTTCTTC. Protein: CASSYEATGTEQFF.